These T cell receptor beta chains were read from a single sample in a study of T cells after yellow fever vaccination. MiXCR was run by TCRdb on the 5' RACE reads, yielding one entry per CDR3 protein. The sample gives about 49,000 distinct CDR3 sequences, 6% to 8% of which show up once; 28% is in the top ten. The sequenced sample was CD8+ T cells sorted from PBMCs, obtained roughly 14 days after the first yellow fever vaccination. The receptor source for this set is a man between 18 and 29 years old who received the YFV17D yellow fever vaccine. Each CDR3 is given with its conserved first and last residue. The D gene is left open where the match is weak. Expanded clones are given a class, and other clones once, few, many or no size at all.

v_gene	j_gene	abundance	d_gene	CDR3nt	CDR3aa
TRBV5-8	TRBJ2-3	few	.	TGTGCCAGCAGGCTCCTGGGGGGGCAGGCAGATACGCAGTATTTT	CASRLLGGQADTQYF
TRBV19	TRBJ2-6	few	.	TGTGCCAGCGGACCACCCACAGGGGCCAACGTCCTGACTTTC	CASGPPTGANVLTF
TRBV12-3/TRBV12-4	TRBJ2-3	many	TRBD1	TGTGCCAGCAGTCATCTGATCACAGGGGGACAAAGCACAGATACGCAGTATTTT	CASSHLITGGQSTDTQYF
TRBV24-1	TRBJ2-6	.	TRBD1	TGTGCCACCAGTGATGGGACAGTATCTGGGGCCAACGTCCTGACTTTC	CATSDGTVSGANVLTF
TRBV4-1	TRBJ2-5	many	.	TGCGCCAGCAGCCAAGTCTTCGGCAGCCCGCAAGAGACCCAGTACTTC	CASSQVFGSPQETQYF
TRBV4-2	TRBJ2-2	many	TRBD2	TGTGCCAGCAGCCAAACTAGCGGGGGGGCCGGGGAGCTGTTTTTT	CASSQTSGGAGELFF
TRBV12-3/TRBV12-4	TRBJ1-4	many	TRBD1	TGTGCCAGCAGTTCGGGACAGCTTAATGAAAAACTGTTTTTT	CASSSGQLNEKLFF
TRBV6-5	TRBJ1-2	many	.	TGTGCCAGCAGTTACGGGCAGCTCTATGGCTACACCTTC	CASSYGQLYGYTF
TRBV12-3/TRBV12-4	TRBJ2-5	many	.	TGTGCCAGCAGCCCGAGAGCGAACACATGGGAGACCCAGTACTTC	CASSPRANTWETQYF
TRBV28	TRBJ2-7	many	TRBD1	TGTGCCAGCAGTTCACGGACAGGGACCTACGAGCAGTACTTC	CASSSRTGTYEQYF
TRBV6-1	TRBJ2-5	many	TRBD1	TGTGCCAGCAGTGAAGCCCCACAGGGGCCTCAAGAGACCCAGTACTTC	CASSEAPQGPQETQYF
TRBV18	TRBJ2-5	many	.	TGTGCCAGCTCACCTCCACCGGGCCGAGGGTTTGTGGGGTACCAAGAGACCCAGTACTTC	CASSPPPGRGFVGYQETQYF
TRBV5-5	TRBJ2-3	.	TRBD1	TGTGCCAGCAGCTCCGGACAGGGAGGAAACACAGATACGCAGTATTTT	CASSSGQGGNTDTQYF
TRBV28	TRBJ2-3	many	.	TGTGCCAGCAGTGGGCCTCGTGGGGCTTACACAGATACGCAGTATTTT	CASSGPRGAYTDTQYF
TRBV6-5	TRBJ1-4	many	.	TGTGCCAGCAGTTACGATATGGGGGGCAGGGGAAAACTGTTTTTT	CASSYDMGGRGKLFF